This T cell receptor (beta chain) is drawn from a study of T cell changes during pregnancy in multiple sclerosis. The J segment lost 3 bases and the V segment lost 5 bases, leaving 11 bases of the junction unmatched. This CDR3 comprises 18 residues. CDR1 is SGHTA, CDR2 FQGNSA, per germline. Profiling relied on immunoSEQ multiplex PCR, and the TCRdb table lists in-frame clones only, not all of them. The table includes 25,000 to 30,000 clones, just over 90% detected once. The sample was CD4+ T cells from peripheral blood mononuclear cells, taken in the first trimester of pregnancy. The rearrangement joins TRBV7-2 to TRBJ2-5; 14 nucleotides line up with TRBD2. This sequence was found in a female donor with multiple sclerosis, enrolled in a pregnancy study. This CDR3 is CASSPRPGLAGGKETQYF. The CDR3, as DNA: TGTGCCAGCAGCCCCCGGCCTGGACTAGCGGGGGGTAAAGAGACCCAGTACTTC. The variable domain in full, completed from reference TRBV7-2 and TRBJ2-5, reads GAGVSQSPSNKVTEKGKDVELRCDPISGHTALYWYRQSLGQGLEFLIYFQGNSAPDKSGLPSDRFSAERTGGSVSTLTIQRTQQEDSAVYLCASSPRPGLAGGKETQYFGPGTRLLVL.